Below are 4 T cell receptor beta chains sequenced from a single sample in a study of ipilimumab plus nivolumab after autologous stem cell transplantation. Here immunoSEQ multiplex PCR was the method, and the copy in TCRdb shows in-frame clones only, minus some. Here the sample spans over 80,000 clones, under 85% being singletons. Sequenced material: PBMCs, taken in a trial of ipilimumab plus nivolumab as post-transplant consolidation. The receptors stem from a male donor with diffuse large B-cell lymphoma.

This clone was detected only a few times. The V call is TRBV27, the J call TRBJ2-1; the D gene could be TRBD1 or TRBD2 (7 bases each). This CDR3 contains 14 residues. Germline CDR1 reads MNHEY; CDR2 reads SMNVEV (reference sequence). The V and J ends lost 8 bases and 4 bases respectively, with 15 bases between them. CDR3 DNA sequence: TGTGCCAGCCACCAGGGGGGGCTGTACAATGAGCAGTTCTTC. Translation gives CASHQGGLYNEQFF.

The chain joins TRBV13 to TRBJ2-3, with a possible D match to TRBD1 (5 bases). The V gene lost 4 bases and the J gene lost 8 bases, with 10 bases spanning the gap. The length of the CDR3 is 12 residues. CDR1 is PRHDT and CDR2 is FYEKMQ in the germline V gene (reference sequence). In DNA, the CDR3 is TGTGCCAGCAGCTCCCAGGGCAGTACGCAGTATTTT. Protein sequence: CASSSQGSTQYF.

The chain is built from TRBV5-4 and TRBJ2-3; D gene uncertain. This CDR3 has 14 residues. CDR1 is SGHNT and CDR2 is YYREEE in the germline V gene (reference sequence). V lost 0 bases, J lost 0 bases, and 5 bases lay in between. CDR3 DNA sequence: TGTGCCAGCAGCTTGGGATTTAGCACAGATACGCAGTATTTT. Translated, it gives CASSLGFSTDTQYF. Together with reference TRBV5-4 and TRBJ2-3, the CDR3 gives the full variable domain: ETGVTQSPTHLIKTRGQQVTLRCSSQSGHNTVSWYQQALGQGPQFIFQYYREEENGRGNFPPRFSGLQFPNYSSELNVNALELDDSALYLCASSLGFSTDTQYFGPGTRLTVL.

The chain combines TRBV15 with TRBJ1-2, with unresolved D. The CDR3 is 14 residues long. V gave up 0 bases and J gave up 3 bases, with 8 bases separating them. The germline V gene has CDR1 LNHNV and CDR2 YYDKDF (reference sequence). CDR3 in DNA: TGTGCCACCAGCAGAGAGGGAGTGGACTATGGCTACACCTTC. Translation: CATSREGVDYGYTF.